The T cell receptor beta chain described here comes from a study of human T cells and chemical hapten exposure. About the study: Patch tests put 0.01% DPC on the upper back, read at 6 days.

The CDR3 is 14 residues long. V trimming: 7 bases; J trimming: 1 base; junction bases outside the gene matches: 7. In germline, CDR1 is DFQATT, CDR2 SNEGSKA (reference sequence). Treatment described: therapeutic diphenylcyclopropenone sensitization with weekly scalp DPC. For the library, individual cDNA molecules each received unique molecular identifiers. TCRdb reanalysed the reads using MiXCR and keeps one entry per CDR3 protein. The sample data list more than twelve distinct CDR3 sequences. Material: whole blood, obtained before DPC sensitization or 2, 6, or about 24 weeks after (not recorded which). The source is an adult with alopecia areata. Some clones in this sample may be carry-over from other donors' samples. This table probably holds off-target reads from a library built for another chain. This chain links TRBV20-1 with TRBJ2-3; 8 nucleotides line up with TRBD2. CDR3 in amino acids: CSVVTGGGTDTQYF. CDR3 nucleotides: TGCAGTGTAGTTACGGGGGGGGGCACAGATACGCAGTATTTT.